The entry that follows covers one T cell receptor beta chain sequence. This clone occurred once. Its antigen remains undetermined. No much larger clone exists at a distance of one base, and base qualities are not known. At one collaborating source in Seattle, patients were enrolled during active infection and were followed longitudinally through the course of disease. Each collaborating institution followed its own protocols to collect whole blood in K2EDTA tubes. For TCRbeta analysis, collaborator samples were shipped as frozen whole blood, as isolated PBMCs, or as DNA extracted from either sample type. The data belong to a study of blood T cell repertoires in COVID-19 (dated by TCRdb to the early 2020s). Notes on the research overall: Samples covering the acute and convalescent phases of COVID-19 were provided by collaborators in the United States, Italy and Spain. Nearly every sample came with metadata listing a de-identified subject ID, COVID-19 status, age in years and sex. The repertoires were made available in a free public database intended to serve as a resource for research on the immune response to SARS-CoV-2. The material from the prospective study consisted of cDNA or gDNA derived from T cells, B-cell-depleted T cells, or PBMCs. Samples were obtained from the ongoing ImmuneRACE study (first 160 participants) and from roughly 1,300 subjects provided by 6 global collaborators. Where HLA class I and class II types were available, the types were taken from metadata supplied by the sample provider, not from assay-based typing. The dataset comprised deeply sampled blood TCRbeta repertoires from subjects exposed to, actively infected with, or recovered from COVID-19. Beyond this particular receptor, the publication reports: The quantity of clinical and demographic metadata differed by source and by participant and was supplied without curation.

V and J lose 0 bases and 3 bases, and a span of 18 bases separates them. The CDR3, cysteine through phenylalanine, is 17 amino acids long. The retained sequence is limited to the CDR3, 51 bases, with the frame set at the first base. CDR1 MNHEY and CDR2 SVGEGT were looked up in the germline V gene. TCRbeta CDR3 regions were amplified from genomic DNA by means of the immunoSEQ Assay, a bias-controlled multiplex PCR. Processing in the source paper ran as follows. Nucleated cell counts per sample were estimated from amplification of reference gene primers within the assay. Sequence reads were collapsed and filtered to measure the absolute abundance of every unique TCRbeta CDR3 rearrangement. For each sample, productive Simpson clonality was calculated as the square root of Simpson's diversity index across productive rearrangements. TCRdb holds this immuneACCESS table with in-frame rearrangements only. Some clones are missing; in checked studies, unresolved V genes explain under half, and the rest has no known cause. V and J calls and clone size follow that table, whereas D and trimming were derived from the DNA. The sample data list about 200,000 clones, and around nine tenths of these were observed just once. The ten largest clones take up roughly a sixth of the sample.

The source is a middle-aged man with COVID-19, enrolled during active disease. Rearrangement joined TRBV6-2 or TRBV6-3 to TRBJ2-7, with a tentative D gene TRBD2 over 7 matching bases. The sample was peripheral blood. The CDR3 region has the sequence CASSYSMRGRLLYEQYF. The DNA is TGTGCCAGCAGTTACTCGATGCGGGGGCGACTACTCTACGAGCAGTACTTC.